This is a list of T cell receptor beta chains from one sample in a study of blood T cell repertoires in COVID-19. Using immunoSEQ multiplex PCR, the repertoire was profiled, and TCRdb retains in-frame clones only, with some absent. This repertoire shows 100,000 or so clones, around 92% found once; its top ten account for under 7.5%. The specimen sequenced was peripheral blood. Every receptor here comes from an older woman with active COVID-19. Each CDR3 is given with its conserved first and last residue. Fields, in order: V gene, D gene, clone size, J gene, CDR3 protein, CDR3 DNA. D genes are given only for firm matches. Not every row has a clone size; where given, it reads once, few, many or a size class.

TRBV27	-	-	TRBJ2-2	CASSLSGSTSGELFF	TGTGCCAGCAGTTTATCCGGGAGTACCTCCGGGGAGCTGTTTTTT
TRBV7-3	-	-	TRBJ2-2	CASSLLRGTGELFF	TGTGCCAGCAGCTTATTAAGGGGCACCGGGGAGCTGTTTTTT
TRBV18	-	-	TRBJ1-1	CASSPTQRREGEAFF	TGTGCCAGCTCACCAACTCAGCGCAGGGAGGGTGAAGCTTTCTTT
TRBV10-3	-	-	TRBJ2-1	CAISDDSRGYNEQFF	TGTGCCATCAGTGATGACTCCCGGGGGTACAATGAGCAGTTCTTC
TRBV7-2	TRBD2	-	TRBJ2-5	CASSLLRAGGTQYF	TGTGCCAGCAGCCTATTAAGGGCGGGGGGGACCCAGTACTTC
TRBV5-1	-	-	TRBJ1-5	CASSPGLTSNQPQHF	TGCGCCAGCAGCCCAGGGTTGACTAGCAATCAGCCCCAGCATTTT
TRBV19	-	-	TRBJ1-5	CASSPGGGYSNQPQHF	TGTGCCAGTAGTCCGGGCGGCGGGTATAGCAATCAGCCCCAGCATTTT
TRBV11-2	-	-	TRBJ1-2	CASSLTSSNYGYTF	TGTGCCAGCAGCCTGACATCTTCTAACTATGGCTACACCTTC
TRBV5-1	-	-	TRBJ2-7	CASSTLQGHEQYF	TGCGCCAGCAGCACCCTACAGGGCCACGAGCAGTACTTC
TRBV27	-	-	TRBJ2-2	CASGLTGELFF	TGTGCCAGCGGCCTCACCGGGGAGCTGTTTTTT
TRBV11-3	TRBD2	-	TRBJ2-4	CASSLGQREGRAKNIQYF	TGTGCCAGCAGCTTAGGCCAGCGGGAGGGAAGAGCCAAAAACATTCAGTACTTC
TRBV3-1/TRBV3-2	-	-	TRBJ1-2	CASSPTSSGGVNGYTF	TGTGCCAGCAGCCCAACCTCCTCGGGGGGGGTAAATGGCTACACCTTC
TRBV19	-	-	TRBJ2-3	CASSTLQGREGTDTQYF	TGTGCCAGTAGTACCCTACAGGGACGAGAGGGCACAGATACGCAGTATTTT
TRBV28	-	-	TRBJ1-2	CASSSSSGVYGYTF	TGTGCCAGCAGTTCCTCATCAGGGGTCTATGGCTACACCTTC
TRBV19	TRBD2	-	TRBJ2-1	CASSTREGSYNEQFF	TGTGCCAGCTCAACCAGGGAGGGCTCCTACAATGAGCAGTTCTTC
TRBV4-1	-	-	TRBJ2-3	CASSQDRGTELRRDTQYF	TGCGCCAGCAGCCAAGATCGGGGGACAGAGCTTAGAAGGGATACGCAGTATTTT
TRBV7-8	TRBD1	-	TRBJ1-2	CASSLILGQGGGYTF	TGTGCCAGCAGCTTAATTCTTGGACAGGGCGGTGGCTACACCTTC
TRBV6-2/TRBV6-3	TRBD2	-	TRBJ2-7	CASSRAGGTSYEQYF	TGTGCCAGCAGTCGAGCGGGGGGTACCTCCTACGAGCAGTACTTC
TRBV11-3	-	once	TRBJ1-2	CASSYAGNLYGYTF	TGTGCCAGCAGCTACGCAGGAAACCTCTATGGCTACACCTTC
TRBV11-2	TRBD1	once	TRBJ2-7	CASSYQTGAGYEQYF	TGTGCCAGCAGCTACCAGACAGGGGCGGGATACGAGCAGTACTTC
TRBV5-6	TRBD1	-	TRBJ2-7	CASSLADRARTYEQYF	TGTGCCAGCAGCTTGGCGGACAGGGCCCGAACCTACGAGCAGTACTTC
TRBV5-1	TRBD2	-	TRBJ2-1	CASSLGQGGDNEQFF	TGCGCCAGCAGCTTGGGTCAGGGAGGGGACAATGAGCAGTTCTTC